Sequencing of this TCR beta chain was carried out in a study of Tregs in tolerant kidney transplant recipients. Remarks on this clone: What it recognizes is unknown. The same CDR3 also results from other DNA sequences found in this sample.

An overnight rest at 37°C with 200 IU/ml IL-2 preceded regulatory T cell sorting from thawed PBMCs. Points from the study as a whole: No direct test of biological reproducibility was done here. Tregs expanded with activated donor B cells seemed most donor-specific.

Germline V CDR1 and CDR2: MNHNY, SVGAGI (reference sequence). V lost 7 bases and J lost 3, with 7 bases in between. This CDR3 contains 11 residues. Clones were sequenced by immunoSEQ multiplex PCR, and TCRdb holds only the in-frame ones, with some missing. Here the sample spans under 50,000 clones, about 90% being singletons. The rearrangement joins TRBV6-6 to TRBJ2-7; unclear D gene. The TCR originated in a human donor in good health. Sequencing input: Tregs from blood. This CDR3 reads CASKQHYEQYF. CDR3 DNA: TGTGCCAGCAAGCAACACTACGAGCAGTACTTC.